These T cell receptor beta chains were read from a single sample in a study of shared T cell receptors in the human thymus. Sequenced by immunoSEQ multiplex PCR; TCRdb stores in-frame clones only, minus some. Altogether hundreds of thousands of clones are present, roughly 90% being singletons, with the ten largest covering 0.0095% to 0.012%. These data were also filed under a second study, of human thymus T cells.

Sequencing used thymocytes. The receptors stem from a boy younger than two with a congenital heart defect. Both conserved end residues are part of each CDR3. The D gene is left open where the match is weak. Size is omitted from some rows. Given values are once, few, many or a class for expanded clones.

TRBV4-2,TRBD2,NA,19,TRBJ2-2,TGTGCCAGCAGCCAAGATAAAATCCACGGGAGGCCGAACACCGGGGAGCTGTTTTTT,CASSQDKIHGRPNTGELFF
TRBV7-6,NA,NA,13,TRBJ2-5,TGTGCCAGCAGCCAGGTCCACCAAGAGACCCAGTACTTC,CASSQVHQETQYF
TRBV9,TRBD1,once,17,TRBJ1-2,TGTGCCAGCAGCGCCGGAGGGGTGTGGACAGGGAGCTATGGCTACACCTTC,CASSAGGVWTGSYGYTF
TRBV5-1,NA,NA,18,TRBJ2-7,TGCGCCAGCAGCTTGTACGCCGTCGGTTGGCAGGACAACTACGAGCAGTACTTC,CASSLYAVGWQDNYEQYF
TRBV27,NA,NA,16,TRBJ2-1,TGTGCCAGCAGTTTATGCAACGGGAGTTCCTACAATGAGCAGTTCTTC,CASSLCNGSSYNEQFF
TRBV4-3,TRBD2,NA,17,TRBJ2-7,TGCGCCAGCAGCCAAGACCCGACTAGCGGGAGGAACTACGAGCAGTACTTC,CASSQDPTSGRNYEQYF
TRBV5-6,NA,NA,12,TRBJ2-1,TGTGCCAGCAGCTTTACCAGCAATGAGCAGTTCTTC,CASSFTSNEQFF
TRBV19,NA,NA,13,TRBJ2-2,TGTGCCAGTAGGAACAAGAACACCGGGGAGCTGTTTTTT,CASRNKNTGELFF
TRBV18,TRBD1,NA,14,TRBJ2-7,TGTGCCAGCTCACCAAGGGACAGGCCCTACGAGCAGTACTTC,CASSPRDRPYEQYF
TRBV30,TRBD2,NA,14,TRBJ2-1,TGTGCCTGGAGTGTAGCGGGGACTAGCAATGAGCAGTTCTTC,CAWSVAGTSNEQFF
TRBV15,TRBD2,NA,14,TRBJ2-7,TGTGCCACCAGCCTCGGGGAGGGCCTCAGGGAGCAGTACTTC,CATSLGEGLREQYF
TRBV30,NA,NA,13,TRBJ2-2,TGTGCCTGGATGGGCAGGGTGACCGGGGAGCTGTTTTTT,CAWMGRVTGELFF
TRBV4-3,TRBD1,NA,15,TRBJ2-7,TGCGCCAGCAGCCAACCGGGACAGGGAACCTACGAGCAGTACTTC,CASSQPGQGTYEQYF
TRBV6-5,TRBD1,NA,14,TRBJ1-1,TGTGCCAGCAGTCAAGTAGGGGGCCTCACTGAAGCTTTCTTT,CASSQVGGLTEAFF
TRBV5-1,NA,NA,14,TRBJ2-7,TGCGCCAGCAGCTTGGGCAGGTTGGTAGGCGAGCAGTACTTC,CASSLGRLVGEQYF
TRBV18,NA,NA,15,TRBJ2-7,TGTGCCAGCTCACCAGGCCCTAGCGCCTCCTACGAGCAGTACTTC,CASSPGPSASYEQYF
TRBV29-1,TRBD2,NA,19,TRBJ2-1,TGCAGCGTTGAAGGGGCAGGTACGTCCTGGACTAGCGGGAGGATTGAGCAGTTCTTC,CSVEGAGTSWTSGRIEQFF
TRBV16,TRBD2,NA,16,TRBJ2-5,TGTGCCAGCAGCCACAAGACTAGCGGAGGCCAAGAGACCCAGTACTTC,CASSHKTSGGQETQYF
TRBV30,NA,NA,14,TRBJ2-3,TGTGCCATAGTCCCGGCGGAGTACACAGATACGCAGTATTTT,CAIVPAEYTDTQYF
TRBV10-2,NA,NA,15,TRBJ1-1,TGCGCCAGCAGTGAACAGCCTCCCAGGGACACTGAAGCTTTCTTT,CASSEQPPRDTEAFF
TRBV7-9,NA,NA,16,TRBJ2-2,TGTGCCAGCAGCTTAGTAGCCCCCCGTGGGTCCGGGGAGCTGTTTTTT,CASSLVAPRGSGELFF
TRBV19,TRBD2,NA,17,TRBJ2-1,TGTGCCAGTAGTATGACAACTAGCGGGCCCCTTTACAATGAGCAGTTCTTC,CASSMTTSGPLYNEQFF
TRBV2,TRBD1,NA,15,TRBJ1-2,TGTGCCAGCAGGGGGGTGGACAGGGCTAACTATGGCTACACCTTC,CASRGVDRANYGYTF
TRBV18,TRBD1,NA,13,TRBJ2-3,TGTGCCAGCTCAGCAAACAGGGGGGATACGCAGTATTTT,CASSANRGDTQYF
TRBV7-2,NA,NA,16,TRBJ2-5,TGTGCCAGCAGCCTCCTCCGGGGAGGCGGGTCGGAGACCCAGTACTTC,CASSLLRGGGSETQYF
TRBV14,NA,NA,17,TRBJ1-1,TGTGCCAGCAGCCAAGGCCGCAGGGATCCGGTGAACACTGAAGCTTTCTTT,CASSQGRRDPVNTEAFF
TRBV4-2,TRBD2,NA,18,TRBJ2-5,TGTGCCAGCAGCAGCCCCCCCTTTGGGGCGGGAGAGGGTGAGACCCAGTACTTC,CASSSPPFGAGEGETQYF
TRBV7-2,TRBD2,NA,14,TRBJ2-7,TGTGCCAGCAGCTGGAGTAGCGGGGGCCGGGAGCAGTACTTC,CASSWSSGGREQYF
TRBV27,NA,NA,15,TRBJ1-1,TGTGCCAGCAGTCCGGGACGGGGGGAGGACACTGAAGCTTTCTTT,CASSPGRGEDTEAFF
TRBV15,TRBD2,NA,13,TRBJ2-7,TGTGCCACCAGCAAGCGGGGCCCCTACGAGCAGTACTTC,CATSKRGPYEQYF
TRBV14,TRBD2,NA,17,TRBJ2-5,TGTGCCAGCAGCAAAGGACTAGCGGGAGGGCCGGTGGAGACCCAGTACTTC,CASSKGLAGGPVETQYF
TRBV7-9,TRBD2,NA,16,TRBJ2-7,TGTGCCAGCAGCTCCGGGACTAGCGGGAGTTGGGGCGAGCAGTACTTC,CASSSGTSGSWGEQYF
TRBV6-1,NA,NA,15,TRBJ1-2,TGTGCCAGCACCCCCGGGGACATCACCAACTATGGCTACACCTTC,CASTPGDITNYGYTF
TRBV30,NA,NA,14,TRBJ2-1,TGTGCCTGGAAGGACAGCGCCGTTTACAATGAGCAGTTCTTC,CAWKDSAVYNEQFF
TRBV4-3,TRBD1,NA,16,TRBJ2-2,TGCGCCAGCAGCCGGGGACAGGGGGCGCGGACCGGGGAGCTGTTTTTT,CASSRGQGARTGELFF
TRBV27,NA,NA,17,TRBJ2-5,TGTGCCAGCAGGCGTCGGGGGTGGCCCCCCATCCAAGAGACCCAGTACTTC,CASRRRGWPPIQETQYF
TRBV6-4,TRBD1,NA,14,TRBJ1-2,TGTGCCAGCAGTGACGGACAGGGAAACTATGGCTACACCTTC,CASSDGQGNYGYTF
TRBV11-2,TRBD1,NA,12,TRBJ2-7,TGTGCCAGCAGCCCCACCAGGGGGCAGAGGTACTTC,CASSPTRGQRYF
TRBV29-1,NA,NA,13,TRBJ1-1,TGCAGCGCCCGTGAGGCCACGAACACTGAAGCTTTCTTT,CSAREATNTEAFF
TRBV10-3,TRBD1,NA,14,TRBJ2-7,TGTGCCATCAGGACAGGGGGGGTCCCCTACGAGCAGTACTTC,CAIRTGGVPYEQYF
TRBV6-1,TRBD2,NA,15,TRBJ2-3,TGTGCCAGCAGTGAAGGAGCGGGAGTCCCAGATACGCAGTATTTT,CASSEGAGVPDTQYF
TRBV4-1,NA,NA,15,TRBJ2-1,TGCGCCAGCAGCCATGTGAGAGGGTATTACAATGAGCAGTTCTTC,CASSHVRGYYNEQFF
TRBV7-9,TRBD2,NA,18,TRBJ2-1,TGTGCCAGCAGCTCCCCGGGACTAGCGGGAAGGTCCTACAATGAGCAGTTCTTC,CASSSPGLAGRSYNEQFF
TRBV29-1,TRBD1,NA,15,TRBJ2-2,TGCAGCGTTGAAGGACAGACAGGGGTAGCCGGGGAGCTGTTTTTT,CSVEGQTGVAGELFF
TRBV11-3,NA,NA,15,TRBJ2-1,TGTGCCAGCAGCCTCCACGGTAGCTCCTACAATGAGCAGTTCTTC,CASSLHGSSYNEQFF
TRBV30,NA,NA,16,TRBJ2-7,TGTGCCTGGAGTCCCCCTGGGGGCCGCGACGCCTACGAGCAGTACTTC,CAWSPPGGRDAYEQYF
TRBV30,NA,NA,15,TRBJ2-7,TGTGCCTGGGGCACACAGGGAAAGAGGGTCTACGAGCAGTACTTC,CAWGTQGKRVYEQYF
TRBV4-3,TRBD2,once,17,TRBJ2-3,TGCGCCAGCAGCCAAGGGAGGACTAGCGGGACGGAAGATACGCAGTATTTT,CASSQGRTSGTEDTQYF
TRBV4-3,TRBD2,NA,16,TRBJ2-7,TGCGCCAGCAGCCTTGGACTAGCGGACCTCTCCTACGAGCAGTACTTC,CASSLGLADLSYEQYF
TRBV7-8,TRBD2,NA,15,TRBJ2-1,TGTGCCAGCAGCCACCGGGGGGGCTCCTACAATGAGCAGTTCTTC,CASSHRGGSYNEQFF
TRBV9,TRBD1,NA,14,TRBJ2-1,TGTGCCAGCAGCGTAGTCGGGACAGAAAATGAGCAGTTCTTC,CASSVVGTENEQFF
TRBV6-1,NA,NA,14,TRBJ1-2,TGTGCCAGCAGTAGGGGGACACTTAACTATGGCTACACCTTC,CASSRGTLNYGYTF
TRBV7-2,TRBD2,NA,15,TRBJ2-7,TGTGCCAGCAGCTTATCGACTAGCGGGAGTGGTGAGCAGTACTTC,CASSLSTSGSGEQYF
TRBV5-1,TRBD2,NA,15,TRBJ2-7,TGCGCCAGCAGCTTACTAGCGGGGCTCGCCTACGAGCAGTACTTC,CASSLLAGLAYEQYF
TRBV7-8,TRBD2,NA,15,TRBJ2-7,TGTGCCAGCAGCTTAGCTTGGGGACTAGTGAACGAGCAGTACTTC,CASSLAWGLVNEQYF
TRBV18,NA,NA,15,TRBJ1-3,TGTGCCAGCTCACCAAGCTACAGCTCTGGAAACACCATATATTTT,CASSPSYSSGNTIYF
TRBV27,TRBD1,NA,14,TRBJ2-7,TGTGCCAGCAGCCCCGGGACAGGGTACGGCGAGCAGTACTTC,CASSPGTGYGEQYF
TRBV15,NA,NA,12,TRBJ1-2,TGTGCCACCAGCAGGGAGCTGAATGGCTACACCTTC,CATSRELNGYTF
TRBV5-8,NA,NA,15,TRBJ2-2,TGTGCCAGCAGCTTGTGGCGGGCGAACACCGGGGAGCTGTTTTTT,CASSLWRANTGELFF